Below, one T cell receptor beta chain is given with its context. This clone's antigen is unknown. Base qualities are not recorded, but no much larger clone differs from it by a single base. Using the deep immunoSEQ assay, multiplex PCR amplified TCR CDR3 regions from genomic DNA. Extracted genomic DNA from each cell subset was spread evenly across all wells of several immunoSEQ 96-well plates, with each plate serving as a replicate. Each replicate PCR for sorted subsets received around 200 ng genomic DNA, equal to 30,000 or so T cell genomes. Purified libraries were measured with a Qubit 3.0 fluorometer, size-checked on a Bioanalyzer 2100, and measured again with the KAPA Library Quantification kit. Every immunoSEQ 96-well plate was sequenced on a separate single-read 150-cycle Illumina NextSeq 550 flow cell. The study's processing was this. Because the immunoSEQ output held only junctional sequences and lacked quality scores, the filtering could not match the filtering applied to full-length reads. Sequences were annotated with PyIR, a Python wrapper for IgBLAST v1.9, using IMGT germline references to assign V/J genes and CDR3. Reads were removed for weak V/J assignments (E-value above 1e-6), missing CDR3, stop codons, out-of-frame junctions, or ambiguous translated residues. V3J clonotypes were defined as sequences sharing an identical inferred V gene, J gene, and CDR3 amino acid sequence. Percentage overlap between repertoires was computed as shared unique clonotypes divided by the size of the smaller repertoire. Richness of each repertoire was evaluated using RTK rarefaction, the Chao1 estimator, and Recon v2.1 estimates of unobserved clonotypes. Generation probabilities were computed with OLGA for all TCRbeta clonotypes obtained by the gDNA method from several donors. TCRdb retrieved this table from immuneACCESS and kept in-frame rearrangements only. Not all clones are present; in checked studies, unresolved V genes account for under half, and no reason is known for the remainder. The V and J calls and the clone size are those of that table, but D and trimming were determined from the DNA. The sample yields over a million clones; roughly 80% were counted once. Of the sample, approximately 1.5% falls within the top ten clones.

Healthy HIV-negative adults with no recently reported acute infections or vaccinations were included as donors. Every donor was a Caucasian adult living in Nashville, Tennessee, USA. CD4+ T cells were enriched through magnetic negative selection, after which naive cells were positively selected on CD45RA and the remaining negative fraction served as the memory subset. Blood was collected by leukapheresis, and PBMCs were isolated by Ficoll-Histopaque density gradient centrifugation and then cryopreserved in liquid nitrogen vapor phase. Purity and quantity of every magnetically sorted T cell population were checked by analytical flow cytometry. Each sorted fraction had its genomic DNA isolated and then quantified by UV absorbance on a Nanodrop 2000c. This sample stems from a study of shared clonotypes between healthy human individuals (dated by TCRdb to 2020 to 2021). For the study in its entirety: The cohort included three men and a couple of women between 18 and 49 years of age. Per donor, three plates each were used for CD4 naive and CD4 memory, two for CD8 naive, and one for CD8 memory. The study deeply sequenced blood TCR repertoires of roughly five healthy adults to estimate repertoire size and the extent of clonotype sharing between individuals. Leukapheresis yielded between about 0.8 and 9.5 billion PBMCs per donor. To increase sequencing depth and limit assay-specific biases, different laboratories used diverse techniques to prepare libraries and sequence TCR repertoires.

V gives up 5 bases and J gives up 1 base, and the segment between their germline ends measures 9 bases. Sequences LNHDA (CDR1) and SQIVND (CDR2) are obtained from the germline V gene (reference sequence). The CDR3 covers 15 residues, taking in both the cysteine and the phenylalanine. CDR3 DNA only is kept here, 45 bases in frame from base 1. Here is what the overall study found, with its caveats: Because the study included only a small number of donors, the genetic and exposure-history diversity represented was limited. Sampling was restricted to blood, and TCR repertoires in tissue are likely to differ from TCR repertoires in blood. Pairwise subsampling indicated that sequencing depth was expected to affect the degree of clonotype sharing among donors. When a few donors were compared, the shared fraction of clonotypes was about 5.5% for naive CD4, approximately 3.3% for naive CD8, more than 2% for memory CD4, and 0.4% for memory CD8. Larger estimated clonotype richness was generally found for naive subsets than for memory subsets. Compared with non-shared clonotypes, clonotypes shared by all four sorted-subset donors had higher generation probabilities. Even with the large sequencing depth, rarefaction of the sorted-subset datasets indicated that sequencing was incomplete.

This chain joins TRBV19 to TRBJ1-6; too little of a D gene remains to name it. Sequencing was performed on memory CD4+ T cells sorted from blood. What the cell subset or site label conveys for this sample: CD45RA-negative fraction. The clonotype was recovered from a man aged 18 to 29 in good health. The DNA sequence is TGTGCCAGTAGTGGGTCGGGTTCCTATAATTCACCCCTCCACTTT. It specifies CASSGSGSYNSPLHF.